One and the same sample provided the 28 T cell receptor beta chains below, sequenced in a study of cytomegalovirus exposure and HLA in healthy donors. The PCR used 60 Vbeta and 13 Jbeta primers. The data were produced by immunoSEQ multiplex PCR, yet TCRdb's version contains in-frame clones alone and is incomplete. Here the sample spans some 120,000 clones, over 60% being singletons. The sequencing sample was made of PBMCs. These receptors were obtained from a human donor in good health.

The chain has TRBV25-1 and TRBJ2-7; a possible D gene is TRBD1 (5 bases). Trimming shortened V by 4 bases and J by 6 bases, and 16 bases separated the two germline ends. The CDR3 is 14 residues long. Germline CDR1 MGHDK, CDR2 SYGVNS. The CDR3 DNA reads TGTGCCAGCAGTGGTGACAGTCTCCCCGCCGAGCAGTACTTC. This codes for CASSGDSLPAEQYF.

The CDR3 here is CASSDSGGRNTEAFF. The CDR3 coding sequence is TGCGCCAGCAGCGATTCAGGGGGCCGGAACACTGAAGCTTTCTTT. The chain uses TRBV5-1 and TRBJ1-1, with 8 positions matching TRBD1. The CDR3 totals 15 residues. Germline V gene data show CDR1 as SGHRS and CDR2 as YFSETQ. Germline trimming cut 4 bases from V and 1 base from J; bases unmatched to any gene: 6. The whole variable domain, remainder taken from reference TRBV5-1 and TRBJ1-1, is KAGVTQTPRYLIKTRGQQVTLSCSPISGHRSVSWYQQTPGQGLQFLFEYFSETQRNKGNFPGRFSGRQFSNSRSEMNVSTLELGDSALYLCASSDSGGRNTEAFFGQGTRLTVV.

CDR3 residues: CASSQGVTADTEAFF. For the CDR3, the DNA is TGTGCCAGCAGCCAAGGAGTGACGGCTGACACTGAAGCTTTCTTT. The rearrangement joins TRBV16 to TRBJ1-1; D is undetermined. This CDR3 contains 15 residues. Germline V CDR1 and CDR2: KGHSY, FQNENV. V was trimmed by 2 bases and J by 3 bases, leaving 13 bases between them. The full variable domain, rest sourced from reference TRBV16 and TRBJ1-1, is GEEVAQTPKHLVRGEGQKAKLYCAPIKGHSYVFWYQQVLKNEFKFLISFQNENVFDETGMPKERFSAKCLPNSPCSLEIQATKLEDSAVYFCASSQGVTADTEAFFGQGTRLTVV.

The gene calls are TRBV11-3 and TRBJ2-3; the D is unclear. V was trimmed by 5 bases and J by 3 bases, leaving 9 bases between them. Germline V gives CDR1 SGHNT, CDR2 YENEEA. This CDR3 has 13 residues. The DNA of the CDR3 is TGTGCCAGCAGCCACCAACTGACAGATACGCAGTATTTT. Translated: CASSHQLTDTQYF.

The chain is built from TRBV1 and TRBJ2-7; the D call of TRBD1 is as the table states it, not checked on the DNA. TRBV1 is annotated as a pseudogene. This CDR3 spans 17 amino acids. The CDR3 sequence is CTSSQDVWKGLLYEQYF. CDR3 bases: TGCACCAGCAGCCAAGACGTATGGAAGGGGCTCCTTTACGAGCAGTACTTC.

This chain uses TRBV27 with TRBJ2-5; D is unclear. With 8 bases removed from V and 4 bases from J, the gap between germline ends came to 14 bases. CDR3 size: 13 residues. The germline CDR1 and CDR2 sequences are MNHEY and SMNVEV (reference sequence). Here the CDR3 DNA reads TGTGCCAGCGGGCAACAGCTCCGAGAGACCCAGTACTTC. It translates to CASGQQLRETQYF.

The chain has TRBV10-1 and TRBJ1-1, with 9 bases that match TRBD1. J gave up 1 base and V 6 bases, and 6 bases lay outside the gene matches. Germline CDR1 reads WNHNN; CDR2 reads SYGVQD (reference sequence). The CDR3 is 15 amino acids. The chain's CDR3 is CASRPGQGRNTEAFF. CDR3 nucleotides: TGCGCCAGCAGGCCCGGACAGGGGAGGAACACTGAAGCTTTCTTT.

The CDR3 reads CASSLVGGPIYNEQFF. For the CDR3, the DNA is TGTGCCAGCAGCTTAGTGGGGGGGCCAATCTACAATGAGCAGTTCTTC. The rearrangement uses TRBV7-2 and TRBJ2-1; perhaps TRBD2 as D (7 bases). V was pared by 1 base and J by 3 bases, with 13 bases between. The CDR3 is made up of 16 amino acids. From germline, CDR1 is SGHTA and CDR2 FQGNSA.

The V and J genes are TRBV7-9 and TRBJ2-5, with 16 bases fitting TRBD2. V gave up 4 bases and J gave up 2 bases; unmatched junction bases: 1. The CDR3 has 16 residues. The germline V gene has CDR1 SEHNR and CDR2 FQNEAQ (reference sequence). CDR3: CASSSGLAGGQETQYF. The CDR3 DNA reads TGTGCCAGCAGCTCGGGACTAGCGGGGGGGCAAGAGACCCAGTACTTC.

V usage is TRBV4-1 and J usage is TRBJ1-1; D call uncertain. CDR3 size: 15 residues. V shed 4 bases and J shed 5 bases, with 17 bases lying between them. CDR1 and CDR2 from the germline V gene are MGHRA and YSYEKL. CDR3 sequence reads: CASSPTSRESTEAFF. The CDR3 region has the DNA TGCGCCAGCAGCCCTACATCAAGGGAGTCGACTGAAGCTTTCTTT.

The V gene is TRBV7-8, the J gene TRBJ1-2, with 10 positions matching TRBD1. Per the germline V gene, CDR1 is SGHVS and CDR2 is FQNEAQ. The CDR3 is 13 amino acids. V dropped 8 bases and J dropped 2; count of bases not matched to a gene: 2. DNA for the CDR3: TGTGCCAGCGGGGGACAGGGGAACTATGGCTACACCTTC. Translation: CASGGQGNYGYTF. The full variable domain, with the rest looked up from reference TRBV7-8 and TRBJ1-2, is GAGVSQSPRYKVAKRGQDVALRCDPISGHVSLFWYQQALGQGPEFLTYFQNEAQLDKSGLPSDRFFAERPEGSVSTLKIQRTQQEDSAVYLCASGGQGNYGYTFGSGTRLTVV.

The chain joins TRBV5-5 to TRBJ1-1; D not resolved. The CDR3 spans 13 residues. V shed 0 bases and J shed 4 bases, with 7 bases lying between them. Per germline, CDR1 SGHKS and CDR2 YYEKEE (reference sequence). The DNA of the CDR3 is TGTGCCAGCAGCTTGGCCGAGGTCACTGAAGCTTTCTTT. Translation: CASSLAEVTEAFF.

The chain is built from TRBV7-9 and TRBJ2-3; D perhaps matches TRBD2 (5 bases). The V end lost 7 bases, the J end lost 3 bases, and 23 bases lay between the germline ends. Germline CDR1 is SEHNR and CDR2 is FQNEAQ (reference sequence). The CDR3 consists of 17 residues. Here the CDR3 DNA reads TGTGCCAGCAAGAGTACTCTAGCCTCCATGAGAACAGATACGCAGTATTTT. Amino acid sequence: CASKSTLASMRTDTQYF.

This chain joins TRBV28 and TRBJ1-6; the D gene is possibly TRBD1 (5 bases). Germline assignment: CDR1 MDHEN and CDR2 SYDVKM. V lost 5 bases, J lost 10 bases, and 18 bases lay in between. The CDR3 spans 15 residues. Written as DNA, the CDR3 is TGTGCCAGCAGTCGGGGGGGTGGGGATCGCTCACCCCTCCACTTT. Translated, it gives CASSRGGGDRSPLHF.

This sequence joins TRBV2 and TRBJ1-1; TRBD1 matches 9 bases. CDR1 SNHLY and CDR2 FYNNEI come from the germline V gene. V shed 6 bases and J 4 bases; nucleotides not matched to a gene: 9. The CDR3 is made up of 15 amino acids. CDR3: CASRHRGLVITEAFF. Written as DNA, the CDR3 is TGTGCCAGCAGACACAGGGGGCTAGTTATCACTGAAGCTTTCTTT.

The gene calls are TRBV5-1 and TRBJ2-7; possibly TRBD1 for D (6 bases). CDR1 SGHRS and CDR2 YFSETQ come from the germline V gene. Trimming stripped 4 bases from V and 2 bases from J, with 19 bases between. This CDR3 contains 16 residues. The CDR3 bases are TGCGCCAGCAGCCCCGACCCAGGGGCCCTAACCTACGAGCAGTACTTC. Translating gives CASSPDPGALTYEQYF.

This clone was recorded only once. J is TRBJ1-2 and V is TRBV14, with unresolved D. V lost 1 base and J 6 bases, leaving 15 bases between the germline ends. CDR1 and CDR2 (germline): SGHDN, FVKESK. The CDR3 extends over 15 amino acids. DNA for the CDR3: TGTGCCAGCAGCCAAGTTGGTCCCGAGAGAAATGGCTACACCTTC. As protein: CASSQVGPERNGYTF.

The genes are TRBV18 and TRBJ2-7; TRBD1 agrees at 8 bases. The ends lost 6 bases at V and 6 bases at J; junction bases unmatched: 13. The CDR3 has 15 amino acids. Germline CDR1 and CDR2: KGHSH and LQKENI. Here the CDR3 reads CASSLSRDRRSEQYF. The CDR3, as DNA: TGTGCCAGCTCGCTATCCCGGGACAGGAGGAGCGAGCAGTACTTC.

V and J are TRBV5-1 and TRBJ1-1; 7 bases map to TRBD1. The CDR3 consists of 14 residues. J gave up 4 bases and V 2 bases, and 5 bases lay outside the gene matches. Germline CDR1 reads SGHRS; CDR2 reads YFSETQ. The CDR3 bases are TGCGCCAGCAGCTTCGGGGCAGGGGGCACTGAAGCTTTCTTT. It yields the protein CASSFGAGGTEAFF.

The chain uses TRBV7-3 and TRBJ1-1; D unresolved. The V end lost 7 bases, the J end lost 0 bases, and 9 bases lay between the germline ends. CDR1 and CDR2 (germline): SGHTA, FQGTGA. The CDR3 length is 13 residues. CDR3 DNA sequence: TGTGCCAGCATGTGGGCGATGAACACTGAAGCTTTCTTT. The encoded protein is CASMWAMNTEAFF.

This sequence joins TRBV19 and TRBJ1-5; D remains ambiguous. V lost 4 bases and J lost 1, with 14 bases in between. This CDR3 is built from 16 residues. The germline gives CDR1 LNHDA, CDR2 SQIVND (reference sequence). As DNA, the CDR3 is TGTGCCAGTAGTAAGGCAGGTGGATGGAGCAATCAGCCCCAGCATTTT. Amino acids: CASSKAGGWSNQPQHF.

This sequence joins TRBV29-1 and TRBJ1-1; D is uncertain. This CDR3 region has 10 residues. Per the germline V gene, CDR1 is SQVTM and CDR2 is ANQGSEA. CDR3 bases: TGCAGTTCGGTTGAGACTGAAGCTTTCTTT. This encodes CSSVETEAFF. Based on the CDR3 plus reference TRBV29-1 and TRBJ1-1, the full variable domain is SAVISQKPSRDICQRGTSLTIQCQVDSQVTMMFWYRQQPGQSLTLIATANQGSEATYESGFVIDKFPISRPNLTFSTLTVSNMSPEDSSIYLCSSVETEAFFGQGTRLTVV.

The chain recombines TRBV9 with TRBJ2-6; the match to TRBD1 covers 7 bases. Germline lookup yields CDR1 SGDLS and CDR2 YYNGEE. V lost 3 bases and J lost 3; bases outside the gene matches: 9. This CDR3 region has 17 residues. CDR3 in amino acids: CASSGVGDSVGANVLTF. The DNA of the CDR3 is TGTGCCAGCAGCGGTGTAGGGGACAGTGTTGGGGCCAACGTCCTGACTTTC. Full variable domain (rest looked up from reference TRBV9 and TRBJ2-6): DSGVTQTPKHLITATGQRVTLRCSPRSGDLSVYWYQQSLDQGLQFLIQYYNGEERAKGNILERFSAQQFPDLHSELNLSSLELGDSALYFCASSGVGDSVGANVLTFGAGSRLTVL.

This chain links TRBV19 with TRBJ2-2; possible D gene TRBD2, 7 bases. V was shortened by 8 bases and J by 2 bases, with 15 bases between the two germline ends. Germline assignment: CDR1 LNHDA and CDR2 SQIVND (reference sequence). The CDR3 is made up of 15 amino acids. CDR3 sequence: CASRRGGTNTGELFF. DNA of the CDR3: TGTGCCAGTCGGAGGGGGGGGACAAACACCGGGGAGCTGTTTTTT.

This clone has more than one count but fewer than ten. J is TRBJ1-1 and V is TRBV19; D unclear. Germline CDR1 and CDR2: LNHDA and SQIVND (reference sequence). The V gene lost 5 bases and the J gene lost 1 base, with 8 bases spanning the gap. This CDR3 has 13 amino acids. The CDR3 is CASSVEGNTEAFF. Here the CDR3 DNA reads TGTGCCAGTAGTGTTGAGGGGAACACTGAAGCTTTCTTT.

The rearrangement links TRBV10-2 to TRBJ2-7, with 8 bases matching TRBD1. Losses at the gene ends were 6 bases for V and 0 bases for J; bases not matched to a gene: 7. Germline lookup yields CDR1 WSHSY and CDR2 SAAADI. This CDR3 comprises 15 residues. The CDR3, as DNA: TGCGCCAGCAGGGACGGAGACAGGGGCTCCTACGAGCAGTACTTC. This gives the protein CASRDGDRGSYEQYF.

The V call is TRBV10-3, the J call TRBJ1-2, with 7 bases matching TRBD1. The CDR3 has 17 amino acids. Germline V lookup: CDR1 ENHRY, CDR2 SYGVKD. V dropped 0 bases and J dropped 7; count of bases not matched to a gene: 14. The CDR3, as DNA: TGTGCCATCAGTGAGTCGATACAGGAGGGGGCGCGTTTTGGCTACACCTTC. It yields the protein CAISESIQEGARFGYTF.

This clone showed up just a few times. V gene TRBV6-5 combines with J gene TRBJ2-7, with 8 bases identical to TRBD1. V trimming: 0 bases; J trimming: 2 bases; junction bases outside the gene matches: 3. Germline loops: CDR1 MNHEY, CDR2 SVGAGI. This CDR3 has 15 amino acids. The CDR3 DNA is TGTGCCAGCAGTTACTCGGGACAGGCCACCTACGAGCAGTACTTC. Protein sequence: CASSYSGQATYEQYF.